This entry features one T cell receptor (beta chain) sequence. Its antigen remains unidentified. Memory CD4+ cells were the fraction left after CD45RA+ naive selection. The protocol was immunoSEQ multiplex PCR, while the TCRdb copy is restricted to in-frame clones and leaves out a portion. The table has about 980,000 clones, 76% seen once. This sample stems from a study of shared clonotypes between healthy human individuals. Overall study results and limits: Rarefaction gave evidence that sorted-subset sequencing remained incomplete despite large depth.

The sequenced sample consisted of memory CD4+ T cells sorted from blood. Subset described: CD45RA-negative fraction. This clonotype was sampled from a man between 18 and 35 years old in good health.

The CDR3 sequence is CAWTEGQGMEKLFF. The CDR3, as DNA: TGTGCCTGGACCGAGGGACAGGGAATGGAAAAACTGTTTTTT. V is TRBV30 and J is TRBJ1-4; TRBD1 matches at 9 bases. Germline V gene lookup returns CDR1 GTSNPN and CDR2 SVGIG (reference sequence). With V trimmed by 4 bases and J by 8 bases, 8 bases remained unmatched. The CDR3 sequence is 14 residues long.